The rows below give T cell receptor beta chains drawn from one sample of a study of blood T cell repertoires in COVID-19. Data came from immunoSEQ multiplex PCR; TCRdb stores just in-frame clones and leaves some out. Of approximately 180,000 clones in the sample, roughly 90% are singletons; the top ten hold 1% to 1.5%. Input material: PBMCs or T cells enriched from blood (not recorded which). The receptors were sampled from a human donor with acute COVID-19. The donor label of this sample is uncertain. CDR3s include the opening cysteine and the closing phenylalanine or tryptophan. The order of the fields is V gene, D gene, J gene, clone size, CDR3 length, CDR3 DNA, CDR3 protein. The D gene is left open where the match is weak. The size field is filled for only some rows; it gives once, few, many or a size class.

>TRBV7-9|NA|TRBJ1-1|NA|14
TGTGCCGGACAGAGGGCAGACTTCTACACTGAAGCTTTCTTT
CAGQRADFYTEAFF
>TRBV2|NA|TRBJ1-6|NA|14
TGTGCCAGCGGGGAAGAGGCCAGGAATTCACCCCTCCACTTT
CASGEEARNSPLHF
>TRBV11-2|NA|TRBJ2-7|NA|12
TGTGCCAGCCGCGGCTCCGCAAACGAGCAGTACTTC
CASRGSANEQYF
>TRBV30|TRBD1|TRBJ2-1|NA|13
TGTGCCTGGCGGGACAGCCTTTACAATGAGCAGTTCTTC
CAWRDSLYNEQFF
>TRBV7-2|TRBD1|TRBJ1-2|NA|12
TGTGCCAACCAGGACAGGGTATATGGCTACACCTTC
CANQDRVYGYTF
>TRBV29-1|NA|TRBJ2-7|NA|13
TGCAGCGTTTTAAGGGAGGTCCCCTACGAGCAGTACTTC
CSVLREVPYEQYF
>TRBV25-1|TRBD2|TRBJ2-3|NA|16
TGTGCCAGCGATCAATGGCTAGCGGGGGGGCAAGATACGCAGTATTTT
CASDQWLAGGQDTQYF
>TRBV2|NA|TRBJ1-3|NA|12
TGTGCCAGCGGGAGGTCTGGAAACACCATATATTTT
CASGRSGNTIYF
>TRBV5-4|NA|TRBJ2-7|few|17
TGTGCCAGCAGCTTGAGGGTCCACAGGACGAACTCCTACGAGCAGTACTTC
CASSLRVHRTNSYEQYF
>TRBV4-1|TRBD1|TRBJ1-3|once|16
TGCGCCAGCAGCCAAGTCGACAGGGGGCATGGAAACACCATATATTTT
CASSQVDRGHGNTIYF
>TRBV7-9|TRBD1|TRBJ2-1|NA|14
TGTGCCAGCAGCCTTGGGACAGGGAACAATGAGCAGTTCTTC
CASSLGTGNNEQFF
>TRBV5-1|TRBD1|TRBJ2-3|NA|15
TGCGCCAGCAGCGCGGGGGACAGGGAGACAGATACGCAGTATTTT
CASSAGDRETDTQYF
>TRBV2|TRBD1|TRBJ2-1|NA|20
TGTGCCAGCAGTGCAACGACTCAACCGGGACAGCCGAGCTCCTACAATGAGCAGTTCTTC
CASSATTQPGQPSSYNEQFF
>TRBV19|NA|TRBJ1-3|NA|19
TGTGCCAGTAGTATAGGAGGACAGAGCCGGTGGGACTCTGGAAACACCATATATTTT
CASSIGGQSRWDSGNTIYF
>TRBV5-1|NA|TRBJ1-1|NA|12
TGCGCCAGCGGTGACAGGAACACTGAAGCTTTCTTT
CASGDRNTEAFF
>TRBV19|TRBD1|TRBJ1-1|NA|13
TGTGCCAGTAGCAAACAGGGGGACACTGAAGCTTTCTTT
CASSKQGDTEAFF
>TRBV5-1|TRBD1|TRBJ1-1|NA|15
TGCGCCAGCAGCTTGGACAGGGGTTGGGGCACTGAAGCTTTCTTT
CASSLDRGWGTEAFF
>TRBV19|TRBD1|TRBJ1-5|NA|16
TGTGCCAGTAGTTCACTTACAGGGGGAATCGGACAGCCCCAGCATTTT
CASSSLTGGIGQPQHF
>TRBV18|NA|TRBJ1-1|NA|15
TGTGCCAGCTCACCATCTGGGACTGTGAACACTGAAGCTTTCTTT
CASSPSGTVNTEAFF
>TRBV9|NA|TRBJ2-3|once|15
TGTGCCAGCAGCGTAGTGCATAGCGGCACAGATACGCAGTATTTT
CASSVVHSGTDTQYF
>TRBV7-9|NA|TRBJ2-7|NA|14
TGTGCCAGCACTACCGGCAAGAGGGCCTACGAGCAGTACTTC
CASTTGKRAYEQYF
>TRBV19|TRBD1|TRBJ1-4|few|16
TGTGCCAGTAGTCGGGGGACAGTATCAACTAATGAAAAACTGTTTTTT
CASSRGTVSTNEKLFF
>TRBV25-1|TRBD2|TRBJ2-5|NA|18
TGTGCCAGCAGTGAAAGCAGAAGCGGGAGGGACCTAGAAGAGACCCAGTACTTC
CASSESRSGRDLEETQYF
>TRBV5-4|TRBD1|TRBJ2-7|NA|16
TGTGCCAGCAGCTTGGAGGGGGCAGCAAGGTCCTACGAGCAGTACTTC
CASSLEGAARSYEQYF
>TRBV3-1/TRBV3-2|TRBD2|TRBJ2-7|NA|17
TGTGCCAGCAAGCCCACTCGACTAGCGGCCACGTCCTACGAGCAGTACTTC
CASKPTRLAATSYEQYF
>TRBV7-3|TRBD1|TRBJ2-2|NA|16
TGTGCCAGCAGCGGCGGGACAGGGGGTCGGACCGGGGAGCTGTTTTTT
CASSGGTGGRTGELFF
>TRBV2|NA|TRBJ2-7|NA|12
TGTGCCAGCAGGGTCGAGGGCTACGAGCAGTACTTC
CASRVEGYEQYF
>TRBV7-3|NA|TRBJ2-2|NA|14
TGTGCCAGCAATTTACTAGGGTCCACCGGGGAGCTGTTTTTT
CASNLLGSTGELFF
>TRBV4-1|NA|TRBJ1-3|few|14
TGCGCCAGCAGCCCCCCCAGAGCTGAGGGCACCATATATTTT
CASSPPRAEGTIYF
>TRBV6-5|NA|TRBJ1-6|NA|14
TGTGCCAGCAGTTACTCGCAGGGAAATTCACCCCTCCACTTT
CASSYSQGNSPLHF
>TRBV9|NA|TRBJ1-6|NA|18
TGTGCCAGGGACGACAGAATGGTCAGGAGCTCCTATAATTCACCCCTCCACTTT
CARDDRMVRSSYNSPLHF
>TRBV11-3|NA|TRBJ1-1|NA|13
TGTGCCAGCAGCCTATTAATGAACACTGAAGCTTTCTTT
CASSLLMNTEAFF
>TRBV27|NA|TRBJ2-7|NA|13
TGTGCCAGCAGTCCAACAGGGTACCACGAGCAGTACTTC
CASSPTGYHEQYF
>TRBV9|NA|TRBJ2-5|NA|14
TGTGCCAGCAGCGTAGGGACAGAACAAGAGACCCAGTACTTC
CASSVGTEQETQYF
>TRBV12-3/TRBV12-4|TRBD1|TRBJ1-1|NA|12
TGTGCCAGCACCGTACAGGGGACTGAAGCTTTCTTT
CASTVQGTEAFF
>TRBV2|TRBD1|TRBJ1-1|NA|15
TGTGCCAGCAGTGACCAGGGGGCCCTGAACACTGAAGCTTTCTTT
CASSDQGALNTEAFF
>TRBV4-1|TRBD1|TRBJ2-1|NA|16
TGCGCCAGCAGCCTTGGGACAGGGGGCTTCAGAAATGAGCAGTTCTTC
CASSLGTGGFRNEQFF
>TRBV11-2|NA|TRBJ2-5|NA|15
TGTGCCAGCAGGAGTCCTAGGGGACTCCAAGAGACCCAGTACTTC
CASRSPRGLQETQYF
>TRBV7-9|NA|TRBJ1-1|few|15
TGTGCCAGCAGCTTAACAGGAGCCATGAACACTGAAGCTTTCTTT
CASSLTGAMNTEAFF
>TRBV30|NA|TRBJ2-3|NA|13
TGTGCCTGGAGACAGAAATTAGGGGGTACGCAGTATTTT
CAWRQKLGGTQYF
>TRBV20-1|TRBD2|TRBJ2-3|once|15
TGCAGTGCTAGTATGACTAGCGGGGGCACAGATACGCAGTATTTT
CSASMTSGGTDTQYF
>TRBV6-2/TRBV6-3|TRBD2|TRBJ2-2|NA|18
TGTGCCAGCAGTTTAGTCCCGGGACTAGTTACGAACACCGGGGAGCTGTTTTTT
CASSLVPGLVTNTGELFF
>TRBV5-1|NA|TRBJ1-2|NA|15
TGCGCCAGCAGCCCGAGTGGTGAACAGTACTATGGCTACACCTTC
CASSPSGEQYYGYTF
>TRBV2|NA|TRBJ2-6|once|15
TGTGCCAGCACTCCGCAGGACTCTGGGGCCAACGTCCTGACTTTC
CASTPQDSGANVLTF
>TRBV7-9|TRBD2|TRBJ2-1|NA|16
TGTGCCAGCAGTGGATGGGCGGGGGGTCAGGTCGATGAGCAGTTCTTC
CASSGWAGGQVDEQFF
>TRBV7-2|NA|TRBJ1-2|NA|15
TGTGCCAGCAGCCCCTGGACAGAAGCTAACTATGGCTACACCTTC
CASSPWTEANYGYTF
>TRBV19|NA|TRBJ1-2|NA|13
TGTGCCAGTAGTACTGACAGGTCCTTGGGCTACACCTTC
CASSTDRSLGYTF
>TRBV6-5|TRBD1|TRBJ1-1|NA|15
TGTGCCAGCAGAACCCTTATTACAGGGGCGACTGAAGCTTTCTTT
CASRTLITGATEAFF
>TRBV7-9|NA|TRBJ2-3|NA|16
TGTGCCAGCAGCTTAGGGAGTGTATCTAGCACAGATACGCAGTATTTT
CASSLGSVSSTDTQYF
>TRBV20-1|TRBD1|TRBJ1-6|NA|17
TGCAGTGCTAGTCTGAGGGGGCCAACCTCCTATAATTCACCCCTCCACTTT
CSASLRGPTSYNSPLHF
>TRBV19|NA|TRBJ1-2|few|14
TGTGCCAGTAGTATTTCTGACAGATACTATGGCTACACCTTC
CASSISDRYYGYTF
>TRBV3-1/TRBV3-2|NA|TRBJ2-3|NA|14
TGTGCCAGCAGCCAAGACCTGCGGGCAGATACGCAGTATTTT
CASSQDLRADTQYF
>TRBV7-3|NA|TRBJ2-3|NA|13
TGTGCCAGCAGCTTAAAGAGGACAGATACGCAGTATTTT
CASSLKRTDTQYF
>TRBV3-1/TRBV3-2|TRBD2|TRBJ2-3|NA|15
TGTGCCAGCAGCCAGTCAACTAGCGAGACAGATACGCAGTATTTT
CASSQSTSETDTQYF
>TRBV27|NA|TRBJ1-2|NA|12
TGTGCCAGCAGGAGGGCGAACTATGGCTACACCTTC
CASRRANYGYTF
>TRBV19|NA|TRBJ1-5|NA|14
TGTGCCAGTACCACACGCGGGGGGAGTCAGCCCCAGCATTTT
CASTTRGGSQPQHF
>TRBV3-1/TRBV3-2|TRBD2|TRBJ2-7|NA|17
TGTGCCAGCAGCCACCTGGGTACTAGCGGCCGCACCTACGAGCAGTACTTC
CASSHLGTSGRTYEQYF
>TRBV7-9|TRBD2|TRBJ2-3|NA|16
TGTGCCAGCAGCCTCCAGATGGGGGGGAGCACAGATACGCAGTATTTT
CASSLQMGGSTDTQYF
>TRBV4-3|NA|TRBJ1-6|once|15
TGCGCCAGCAGCCAAGAACGGGTATCCGGTTCACCCCTCCACTTT
CASSQERVSGSPLHF